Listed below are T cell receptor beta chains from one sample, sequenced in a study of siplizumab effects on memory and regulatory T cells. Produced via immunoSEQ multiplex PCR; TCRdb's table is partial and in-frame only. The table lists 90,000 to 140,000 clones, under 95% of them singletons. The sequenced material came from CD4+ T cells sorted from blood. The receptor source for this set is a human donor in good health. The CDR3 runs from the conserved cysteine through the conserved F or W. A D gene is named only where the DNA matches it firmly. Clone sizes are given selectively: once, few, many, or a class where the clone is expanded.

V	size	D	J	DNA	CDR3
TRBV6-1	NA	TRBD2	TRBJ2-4	TGTGCCAGCAGTGGACTAGCGGGACCACAAAACATTCAGTACTTC	CASSGLAGPQNIQYF
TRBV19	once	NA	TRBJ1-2	TGTGCCAGTAGGCAGGGGTATGGCTACACCTTC	CASRQGYGYTF
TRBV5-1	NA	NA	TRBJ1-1	TGCGCCAGCAGCTCGGATCTGGGGGACACTGAAGCTTTCTTT	CASSSDLGDTEAFF
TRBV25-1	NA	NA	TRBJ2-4	TGTGCCAGCAGTGGGCTAGGAGGGGGCGAGTCCAAAAACATTCAGTACTTC	CASSGLGGGESKNIQYF
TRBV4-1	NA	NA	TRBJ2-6	TGCGCCAGCAGCCAAGATGCGGTCGGGAAGGGAGGCTCTGGGGCCAACGTCCTGACTTTC	CASSQDAVGKGGSGANVLTF
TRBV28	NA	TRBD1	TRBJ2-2	TGTGCCAGCAGGGGACAGGGGAACTCCTGGGAGCTGTTTTTT	CASRGQGNSWELFF
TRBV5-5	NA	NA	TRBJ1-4	TGTGCCAGCAGCTTTACAGGCGGGGTAAATGAAAAACTGTTTTTT	CASSFTGGVNEKLFF
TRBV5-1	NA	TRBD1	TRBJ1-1	TGCGCCAGCAGCTTGGCCAGGGGGGTCGGTATGACTGAAGCTTTCTTT	CASSLARGVGMTEAFF
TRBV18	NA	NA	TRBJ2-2	TGTGCCAGCTCAACGGTCACGAACACCGGGGAGCTGTTTTTT	CASSTVTNTGELFF
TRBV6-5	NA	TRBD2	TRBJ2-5	TGTGCCAGCAGTTACTCAAGCGGGGGGCCGGTCGAGACCCAGTACTTC	CASSYSSGGPVETQYF
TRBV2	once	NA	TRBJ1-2	TGTGCCAGCAGTGAAGAGTATGGCTACACCTTC	CASSEEYGYTF
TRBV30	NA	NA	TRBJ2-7	TGTGCCTGGAGGGAAAATACCCTCTCCTACGAGCAGTACTTC	CAWRENTLSYEQYF
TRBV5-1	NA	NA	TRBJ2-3	TGCGCCAGCAGCTTGGCGGGGGGCCGCACAGATACGCAGTATTTT	CASSLAGGRTDTQYF
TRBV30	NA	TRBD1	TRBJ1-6	TGTGCCTGGAGTAAGAGGACAGGGGGCAATTCACCCCTCCACTTT	CAWSKRTGGNSPLHF
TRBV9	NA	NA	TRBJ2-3	TGTGCCAGCAGCGTAGACAGGCCAGATACGCAGTATTTT	CASSVDRPDTQYF
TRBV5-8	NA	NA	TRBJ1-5	TGTGCCAGCAGCCGCGAAGTTCAGCCCCAGCATTTT	CASSREVQPQHF
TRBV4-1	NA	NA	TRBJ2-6	TGCGCCAGCAGCCAAACACCAGGCTCTGGGGCCAACGTCCTGACTTTC	CASSQTPGSGANVLTF
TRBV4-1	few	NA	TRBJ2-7	TGCGCCAGCAGCCACCCCACGTATGGCCCCTACGAGCAGTACTTC	CASSHPTYGPYEQYF
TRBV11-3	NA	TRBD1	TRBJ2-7	TGTGCCAGCAGCCCTGGACAGGGCAAAGCCCACGAGCAGTACTTC	CASSPGQGKAHEQYF
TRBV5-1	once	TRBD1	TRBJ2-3	TGCGCCAGCCCCCCCTGGGACAGCCCCACAGATACGCAGTATTTT	CASPPWDSPTDTQYF
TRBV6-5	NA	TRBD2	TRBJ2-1	TGTGCCAGCAGTTACTCGCGCGCGGGAGGGGGTGGTGAGCAGTTCTTC	CASSYSRAGGGGEQFF
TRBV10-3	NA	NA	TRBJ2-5	TGTGCCATCAGTGATGGGGGGGAGACCCAGTACTTC	CAISDGGETQYF
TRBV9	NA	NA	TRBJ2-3	TGTGCCAGCAGCGTAAGTGGCAGGGGAAGCACAGATACGCAGTATTTT	CASSVSGRGSTDTQYF
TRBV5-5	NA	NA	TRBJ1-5	TGTGCCAGCAGCTTGGCCACGGATCAGCCCCAGCATTTT	CASSLATDQPQHF
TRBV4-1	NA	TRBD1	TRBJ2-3	TGCGCCAGCAGCCACGGCGAGACAGGGGCGCGGGATACGCAGTATTTT	CASSHGETGARDTQYF